This T cell receptor beta chain was obtained from a study of OX40 agonist ivuxolimab in advanced cancers. Study findings and constraints: In the 0.1 to 3.0 mg/kg range, CD4+ and CD8+ blood T cells had expanded clonally by week 6.

The method was immunoSEQ multiplex PCR; TCRdb's version includes in-frame clones alone and lacks a portion of them. Here the sample spans some 97,000 clones, 80% to 95% being singletons. Germline V gene lookup returns CDR1 MDHEN and CDR2 SYDVKM. The CDR3 runs to 12 residues. The V and J ends lost 4 bases and 2 bases respectively, with 4 bases between them. This clone was recorded only once. Its antigen is unknown. This clonotype originated in an adult with an advanced solid tumor such as melanoma, head and neck, liver or kidney cancer. This specimen consisted of CD4+ or CD8+ T cells sorted from blood, obtained in a trial of the OX40 agonist ivuxolimab. The gene calls are TRBV28 and TRBJ2-3, with D unresolved. CDR3 DNA sequence: TGTGCCAGCAGTTACTTCACAGATACGCAGTATTTT. As protein: CASSYFTDTQYF.